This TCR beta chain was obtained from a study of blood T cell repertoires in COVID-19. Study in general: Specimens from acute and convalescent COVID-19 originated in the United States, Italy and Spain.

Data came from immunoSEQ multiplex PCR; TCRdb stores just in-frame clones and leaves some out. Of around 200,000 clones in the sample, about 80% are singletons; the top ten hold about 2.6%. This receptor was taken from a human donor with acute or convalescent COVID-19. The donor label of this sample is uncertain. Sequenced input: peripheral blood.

CDR3 in DNA: TGCGCCAGCAGCTTGGGGAGCGGCACCACAGATACGCAGTATTTT. Its protein is CASSLGSGTTDTQYF. This chain links TRBV5-1 with TRBJ2-3; D may be TRBD2 (5 bases). Trimming cost V 0 bases and J 2 bases, with 10 bases left between them. The germline gives CDR1 SGHRS, CDR2 YFSETQ. The CDR3 is 15 residues long.